This T cell receptor (beta chain) is from a study of blood T cell repertoires in COVID-19. Across the study: T cells, B-cell-depleted T cells, or PBMCs provided the cDNA or gDNA that served as material.

Participants, roughly 18 to 90 years old, spanned approximately 25 US areas. As originally analysed: How many nucleated cells were present was estimated from reference gene primer amplification. Some clones are missing from TCRdb's copy, which holds only in-frame ones; the method was immunoSEQ multiplex PCR. Clonal size and the V and J genes are those of that table, whereas D and trimming came from the DNA. The table lists a few hundred thousand clones, approximately 89% of them singletons. Sequencing used PBMCs or T cells enriched from blood (not recorded which). The TCR sequence derives from a man aged 35-49 years in a cohort exposed to, infected with or recovered from COVID-19 (not recorded which).

CDR3 residues: CASSITPGQGRTKAGELFF. CDR3 DNA sequence: TGTGCCAGCAGCATAACCCCGGGACAGGGACGAACTAAGGCCGGGGAGCTGTTTTTT. This chain uses TRBV5-4 with TRBJ2-2; 9 bases are a match to TRBD1. Germline V CDR1 and CDR2: SGHNT, YYREEE (reference sequence). The ends lost 4 bases at V and 6 bases at J; junction bases unmatched: 19. CDR3 length: 19 residues. The full variable domain, completed using reference TRBV5-4 and TRBJ2-2, is ETGVTQSPTHLIKTRGQQVTLRCSSQSGHNTVSWYQQALGQGPQFIFQYYREEENGRGNFPPRFSGLQFPNYSSELNVNALELDDSALYLCASSITPGQGRTKAGELFFGEGSRLTVL.